These 7 T cell receptor beta chains were all obtained from the same sample, sequenced in a study of CD8 T cells in Susac syndrome. Random hexamers were used to reverse transcribe the RNA input (about 0.5 to 1 ug). TCRdb ran MiXCR on the immunoSEQ multiplex PCR reads and lists one entry per CDR3 protein. Of about 69,000 distinct CDR3 sequences detected, 95% appear once; the ten largest clones hold roughly 0.24%. Sequenced: CD8+ T cells from PBMCs. These receptors all come from a human donor in good health.

This clonotype appeared once. V gene TRBV27 combines with J gene TRBJ2-7; tentative D call: TRBD2 (6 bases). Germline V gene data show CDR1 as MNHEY and CDR2 as SMNVEV (reference sequence). CDR3 size: 13 residues. V dropped 3 bases and J dropped 4 bases, with 10 bases sitting between them. Here the CDR3 reads CASSFTGGYEQYF. In nucleotides, the CDR3 is TGTGCCAGCAGTTTCACCGGGGGTTACGAGCAGTACTTC.

The chain links TRBV27 to TRBJ1-2; D unclear. V was trimmed by 2 bases and J by 4 bases, leaving 11 bases between them. The CDR3 totals 14 residues. Germline loops: CDR1 MNHEY, CDR2 SMNVEV (reference sequence). This CDR3 reads CASSLIGPSYGYTF. CDR3 DNA sequence: TGTGCCAGCAGTTTAATAGGGCCTAGCTATGGCTACACCTTC.

This chain connects TRBV25-1 to TRBJ2-7, with TRBD2 identical over 7 bases. The CDR3 extends over 15 amino acids. J was trimmed by 0 bases and V by 1 base; bases with no gene match: 3. CDR1 and CDR2 from the germline V gene are MGHDK and SYGVNS. Here the CDR3 reads CASSELSGASYEQYF. DNA for the CDR3: TGTGCCAGCAGTGAATTAAGCGGGGCCTCCTACGAGCAGTACTTC.

This chain links TRBV2 with TRBJ2-7; 8 bases are a match to TRBD1. This CDR3 is 13 amino acids long. With 6 bases clipped from V and 3 bases from J, the junction kept 4 bases outside the gene matches. The germline gives CDR1 SNHLY, CDR2 FYNNEI. The CDR3 sequence is CASRATGDYEQYV. The CDR3 DNA reads TGTGCCAGCAGAGCGACAGGGGACTACGAGCAGTACGTC.

This rearrangement joins TRBV6-5 to TRBJ2-1; TRBD2 might be the D (6 bases). Germline assignment: CDR1 MNHEY and CDR2 SVGAGI. The CDR3 consists of 19 residues. Trimming shortened V by 4 bases and J by 6 bases, and 28 bases separated the two germline ends. Here the CDR3 reads CASSSLLARTRPGVNEQFF. The CDR3 DNA follows: TGTGCCAGCAGTTCCCTCCTAGCGCGTACAAGGCCGGGGGTCAATGAGCAGTTCTTC.

The chain joins TRBV3-1 to TRBJ2-7; D remains unclear. The V and J ends lost 4 bases and 1 base respectively, with 8 bases between them. The CDR3 runs 13 residues. Germline V CDR1 and CDR2: LGHDT, YNNKEL (reference sequence). CDR3 nucleotide sequence: TGTGCCAGCAGCCCAGAGATGTCCTACGAGCAGTACTTC. Translation gives CASSPEMSYEQYF.

V gene TRBV6-4 combines with J gene TRBJ2-1; maybe TRBD2 (7 bases). Between the trimmed V and J ends, which lost 2 bases and 7 bases, there was a span of 15 bases. Germline assignment: CDR1 MRHNA and CDR2 SNTAGT. The CDR3 sequence is 15 residues long. In DNA, the CDR3 is TGTGCCAGCAGTGACGGCGGGGGCCCAGGTAATGAGCAGTTCTTC. Translated: CASSDGGGPGNEQFF.